These T cell receptor beta chains were read from a single sample in a study of T cell responses to AZD1222 COVID-19 vaccine. TCRdb's table, derived via immunoSEQ multiplex PCR, lists solely in-frame clones and lacks some. Of approximately 150,000 clones listed, almost 95% were seen once; the top ten hold about 10%. Sequences were derived from peripheral blood, sampled 28 days after the second AZD1222 dose. These receptors were collected from an adult who received the AZD1222 COVID-19 vaccine. Each CDR3 is given with its conserved first and last residue. D genes are given only for firm matches.

j_call v_call d_call cdr3_aa
TRBJ1-3 TRBV30 NA CAWRRVRAGNTIYF
TRBJ2-1 TRBV6-5 NA CASEEGARQGEQFF
TRBJ1-1 TRBV27 NA CASSLSHRNTEAFF
TRBJ1-2 TRBV12-3/TRBV12-4 NA CASSLGLNYGYTF
TRBJ1-2 TRBV2 NA CASSPGYGYTF
TRBJ2-2 TRBV7-8 TRBD1 CASSLQQGAGTGELFF
TRBJ1-1 TRBV4-3 TRBD1 CASSQDSTGTGAEAFF
TRBJ2-7 TRBV28 TRBD1 CASSLQGADEQYF
TRBJ2-7 TRBV4-2 NA CASSQDGRPQGYEQYF
TRBJ1-5 TRBV30 NA CAWSVRSVSRPQHF
TRBJ1-1 TRBV28 NA CASSLLGGGALNTEAFF
TRBJ2-3 TRBV5-5 NA CASSFGRGADTQYF
TRBJ1-1 TRBV9 NA CASSVAGNTEAFF
TRBJ1-2 TRBV7-2 TRBD1 CASSLDRAEGGYTF
TRBJ1-2 TRBV7-9 NA CASSLMGSGYTF
TRBJ2-2 TRBV27 NA CASSFWTNTGELFF
TRBJ1-5 TRBV15 TRBD1 CATSDRGLQPQHF
TRBJ1-2 TRBV3-1/TRBV3-2 NA CASSQDNYGYTF
TRBJ1-5 TRBV4-1 NA CASSQEGGGNQPQHF
TRBJ1-3 TRBV11-1 NA CASSELYSGNTIYF
TRBJ2-5 TRBV7-2 TRBD1 CASSRTGGWGETQYF
TRBJ1-2 TRBV6-6 NA CASSYSGEGYTF
TRBJ2-1 TRBV10-3 TRBD2 CAISESVAGANEQFF
TRBJ1-4 TRBV4-2 TRBD1 CASSQDGSQGTEKLFF
TRBJ1-5 TRBV28 NA CASSPPGPVIGNQPQHF
TRBJ1-1 TRBV2 NA CASIISPGTAVRNTEAFF
TRBJ1-1 TRBV7-3 TRBD1 CASSYDRGREAFF
TRBJ2-5 TRBV19 TRBD2 CASSISGTSGIQETQYF
TRBJ1-2 TRBV5-1 NA CASSLAGPLTF
TRBJ1-1 TRBV11-2 NA CASSLGLGADTEAFF
TRBJ1-2 TRBV7-2 NA CASSLNGAGRDYGYTF
TRBJ1-1 TRBV12-3/TRBV12-4 NA CASSLGYDTEAFF
TRBJ1-2 TRBV27 NA CASSPQANYGYTF
TRBJ1-2 TRBV15 TRBD1 CATSYRTGGNGGYTF
TRBJ1-4 TRBV28 TRBD1 CASSSHGTGYEKLFF
TRBJ1-3 TRBV18 NA CASSPSVGNSGNTIYF
TRBJ1-1 TRBV29-1 TRBD1 CSVWVGTGIFGAFF